This TCR beta chain derives from a study of T cells in Graves' hyperthyroidism and ophthalmopathy. The wider study: Peripheral blood draws took place at initial diagnosis, ahead of any treatment.

Researchers amplified the TCR beta CDR3 regions from RNA transcripts. TCR CDR3 underwent first-round RT-PCR with the HTBI primer set. TCRdb passed the multiplex PCR reads through MiXCR, listing each CDR3 protein once. The repertoire holds 450,000 to 600,000 distinct CDR3 sequences, less than 15% seen once, with about 15% in the top ten. General observations from the study: With a median lead of roughly 6.8 months before onset, the model predicted ophthalmopathy.

Stable Graves' hyperthyroidism meant no ophthalmopathy progression within 18 months. Lactation, pregnancy, other autoimmune disease or uncontrolled infection led to exclusion of patients. Concerning this clonotype itself: The antigen remains undetermined.

The CDR3 extends over 15 amino acids. Trimming stripped 6 bases from V and 3 bases from J, with 15 bases between. J is TRBJ1-3 and V is TRBV12-3 or TRBV12-4; perhaps TRBD1 as D (6 bases). This receptor was taken from a woman aged 40 to 50 with Graves' hyperthyroidism. Sequences were obtained from blood. CDR3 coding DNA: TGTGCCAGCAGCGTCCGGGGGGCCAGTGGAAACACCATATATTTT. This sequence encodes CASSVRGASGNTIYF.